This T cell receptor beta chain was profiled in a study of graft-versus-host responses after intestinal transplantation. Concerning this clone: Its matching antigen is unknown.

The ends were cut back, 7 bases at V and 4 bases at J, with 17 bases in the middle. The CDR3 is made up of 15 amino acids. The germline V gene has CDR1 MNHEY and CDR2 SMNVEV (reference sequence). TCRdb keeps only in-frame clones here, not all; method: immunoSEQ multiplex PCR. The sample gives about 120,000 clones, 95% of which show up once; around 3.3% is in the top ten. Specimen: unstimulated CD8+ T cells sorted from spleen or lymph node cells, collected before intestinal transplant. This chain uses TRBV27 with TRBJ2-1; tentative D call: TRBD1 (6 bases). The clonotype comes from a human donor who received an intestinal transplant. The DNA of the CDR3 is TGTGCCAGCACCCAATCGAGGGGGAGTTACAATGAGCAGTTCTTC. It encodes CASTQSRGSYNEQFF.